The next 9 T cell receptor beta chains were all read from a single sample in a study of blood T cell repertoires in COVID-19. Libraries were prepared by immunoSEQ multiplex PCR; TCRdb keeps only in-frame clonotypes and omits some of them. This sample carries some 320,000 clones, under 90% of them seen once, and the ten largest clones take roughly 5.3%. The sequencing input was PBMCs or T cells enriched from blood (not recorded which). These receptors all stem from a man between 60 and 70 years old who had recovered from COVID-19.

The chain uses TRBV9 and TRBJ2-1, with TRBD2 matching over 10 bases. The V gene's germline CDR1 is SGDLS and CDR2 YYNGEE. The trim removed 1 base at V and 7 bases at J, leaving 11 bases unmatched. This CDR3 is built from 17 residues. This CDR3 is CASSVLAGDGTLNEQFF. CDR3 nucleotide sequence: TGTGCCAGCAGCGTACTAGCGGGAGATGGTACGTTGAATGAGCAGTTCTTC.

This clone has a single count. V is TRBV28 and J is TRBJ2-2, with 10 bases that match TRBD1. This CDR3 has 16 residues. Germline CDR1 and CDR2: MDHEN and SYDVKM. Trimming took 5 bases from V and 6 from J; bases not matched to a gene: 9. This CDR3 reads CASSPSGTGVSGELFF. CDR3 sequence (DNA): TGTGCCAGCAGTCCATCCGGGACAGGGGTTTCCGGGGAGCTGTTTTTT. Together with reference TRBV28 and TRBJ2-2, the CDR3 gives the full variable domain: DVKVTQSSRYLVKRTGEKVFLECVQDMDHENMFWYRQDPGLGLRLIYFSYDVKMKEKGDIPEGYSVSREKKERFSLILESASTNQTSMYLCASSPSGTGVSGELFFGEGSRLTVL.

The V call is TRBV5-1, the J call TRBJ2-7, with 9 bases aligning to TRBD1. Germline CDR1 is SGHRS and CDR2 is YFSETQ. J lost 2 bases, V lost 0 bases, and 12 bases had no gene match. The CDR3 is 18 residues long. CDR3 DNA sequence: TGCGCCAGCAGCTTGGGCTGGGGGGGGACAGGGTTTACCTACGAGCAGTACTTC. The encoded protein is CASSLGWGGTGFTYEQYF.

This clone was counted a single time. This chain joins TRBV18 and TRBJ1-1; D remains ambiguous. The ends were cut back, 6 bases at V and 0 bases at J, with 8 bases in the middle. CDR1 and CDR2 from the germline V gene are KGHSH and LQKENI. The length of the CDR3 is 13 residues. CDR3 protein: CASSRELNTEAFF. CDR3 sequence (DNA): TGTGCCAGCTCTCGAGAATTGAACACTGAAGCTTTCTTT.

Details on this clone: Germline and junction disagree at one end, which may indicate a read error. The gene calls are TRBV29-1 and TRBJ2-3, with 7 bases lining up with TRBD1. This CDR3 has 13 amino acids. Germline lookup yields CDR1 SQVTM and CDR2 ANQGSEA. The CDR3 sequence is CSVEGGTPYTQYF. The CDR3 region has the DNA TGCAGCGTAGAAGGGGGCACTCCCTATACGCAGTATTTT.

The rearrangement links TRBV28 to TRBJ1-5; TRBD1 matches 7 bases. Germline CDR1 and CDR2: MDHEN and SYDVKM. Trimming at V came to 5 bases and at J to 6 bases, leaving 7 bases not matched to a gene. This CDR3 has 14 residues. The CDR3 nucleotides read TGTGCCAGCAGTCGACAGGGCGTGGGTCAGCCCCAGCATTTT. Translated, it gives CASSRQGVGQPQHF.

The chain employs TRBV5-1 and TRBJ1-1; the match to TRBD1 covers 7 bases. This CDR3 contains 24 residues. Germline assignment: CDR1 SGHRS and CDR2 YFSETQ. The trim removed 6 bases at V and 5 bases at J, leaving 40 bases unmatched. The CDR3 is CASTRAIKESSPDLYRGVETEAFF. As DNA, the CDR3 is TGCGCCAGCACCCGGGCGATCAAGGAGTCGAGTCCAGATTTATACAGGGGCGTGGAGACTGAAGCTTTCTTT.

Only one count was recorded for this clone. The chain is built from TRBV30 and TRBJ1-5; the match to TRBD1 covers 11 bases. Trimming took 2 bases from V and 6 from J; bases not matched to a gene: 9. The CDR3 length is 16 residues. CDR1 and CDR2 from the germline V gene are GTSNPN and SVGIG (reference sequence). This CDR3 reads CAWSLGTGGIAQPQHF. In DNA form, the CDR3 reads TGTGCCTGGAGTCTCGGGACAGGGGGAATTGCTCAGCCCCAGCATTTT. Full variable domain (missing parts from reference TRBV30 and TRBJ1-5): SQTIHQWPATLVQPVGSPLSLECTVEGTSNPNLYWYRQAAGRGLQLLFYSVGIGQISSEVPQNLSASRPQDRQFILSSKKLLLSDSGFYLCAWSLGTGGIAQPQHFGDGTRLSIL.

CDR3 loop: CASSIFFGLAEFKQQYF. The CDR3 nucleotides read TGTGCCAGTAGTATATTTTTCGGACTAGCGGAGTTCAAACAGCAGTACTTC. The V gene is TRBV19, the J gene TRBJ2-7, with 10 positions matching TRBD2. Germline V gene sequence: CDR1 LNHDA, CDR2 SQIVND (reference sequence). This CDR3 spans 17 amino acids. Trimming removed 2 bases from V and 8 bases from J; junction bases left unmatched: 15.